This T cell receptor (beta chain) originates from a study of blood T cells in healthy people across ages. Primers used in a second PCR of roughly 6 to 11 cycles were a sample-barcoded 5' primer and a J-beta primer mix. TCRdb re-analysed the 5' RACE reads in MiXCR, keeping a single row per CDR3 protein. In the table there are approximately 670,000 distinct CDR3 sequences, roughly two fifths of which are singletons. This CDR3 has 16 amino acids. Trimming removed 4 bases from V and 1 base from J; junction bases left unmatched: 4. Germline V gene sequence: CDR1 MDHEN, CDR2 SYDVKM. The chain is built from TRBV28 and TRBJ2-3; 11 positions match TRBD2. Sequencing was carried out using blood. This clonotype was sampled from a man aged 80 or over in good health. The DNA for the CDR3 is TGTGCCAGCAGTTCCGGGACTAGCGGCCGCACAGATACGCAGTATTTT. This codes for CASSSGTSGRTDTQYF.